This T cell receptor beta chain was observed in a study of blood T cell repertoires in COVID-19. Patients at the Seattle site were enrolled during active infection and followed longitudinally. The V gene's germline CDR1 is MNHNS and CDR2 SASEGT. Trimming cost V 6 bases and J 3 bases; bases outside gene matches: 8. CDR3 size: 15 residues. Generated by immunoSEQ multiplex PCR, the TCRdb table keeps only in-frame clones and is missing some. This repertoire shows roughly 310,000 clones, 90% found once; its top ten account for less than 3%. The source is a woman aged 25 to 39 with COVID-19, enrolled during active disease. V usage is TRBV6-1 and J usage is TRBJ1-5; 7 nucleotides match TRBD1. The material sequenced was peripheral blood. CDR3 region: CASSLGTETNQPQHF. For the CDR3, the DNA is TGTGCCAGCAGCCTAGGGACAGAGACCAATCAGCCCCAGCATTTT.